A selection of T cell receptor beta chains follows, all from one sample in a study of identical twins. Via MiXCR, TCRdb re-called the 5' RACE reads, giving one row per CDR3 protein. The sample carries roughly 350,000 distinct CDR3 sequences, around 9% recorded once. Sequenced material: naive T cells sorted from blood. The receptor source for this set is a woman in her forties or fifties in good health. Each CDR3 is given with its conserved first and last residue. Each record gives: D gene, J gene, V gene, clone size, CDR3 DNA, CDR3 protein. The D gene is left open where the match is weak. Clone size is given for some rows only: seen once, a few or many times, or a class if the clone is expanded.

>.|TRBJ1-1|TRBV5-1|few
TGCGCCAGCGGATCAGGGGACCAGAACACTGAAGCTTTCTTT
CASGSGDQNTEAFF
>TRBD2|TRBJ2-3|TRBV5-5|few
TGTGCCAGCAGCTCTCAGCGGGAGGGCCCGGCAGATACGCAGTATTTT
CASSSQREGPADTQYF
>.|TRBJ2-7|TRBV29-1|.
TGCAGCGTTGAAATAGACGGCAGCGAGCAGTACTTC
CSVEIDGSEQYF
>TRBD1|TRBJ2-7|TRBV5-1|few
TGCGCCAGCAGCACCTGGACAGGGAGCTCCTACGAGCAGTACTTC
CASSTWTGSSYEQYF
>TRBD1|TRBJ2-1|TRBV12-3/TRBV12-4|many
TGTGCCAGCAGTCTCCGGACAGGGAGCTCCTACAATGAGCAGTTCTTC
CASSLRTGSSYNEQFF
>.|TRBJ2-7|TRBV28|few
TGTGCCAGCAACACCGGGACGTTCTCCTACGAGCAGTACTTC
CASNTGTFSYEQYF
>.|TRBJ2-3|TRBV20-1|many
TGCAGTGCTCAACCCGGGACCGCGGGGACAGATACGCAGTATTTT
CSAQPGTAGTDTQYF
>TRBD1|TRBJ2-2|TRBV11-2|many
TGTGCCAGCAGCTTAAGGCAGGGGGCGACCGGGGAGCTGTTTTTT
CASSLRQGATGELFF
>.|TRBJ2-2|TRBV7-9|many
TGTGCCAGCAGCTTTCTCCCCCCCGGGGAGCTGTTTTTT
CASSFLPPGELFF
>TRBD2|TRBJ2-2|TRBV5-1|few
TGCGCCAGCAGCTTGAGCGGGAACACGAACACCGGGGAGCTGTTTTTT
CASSLSGNTNTGELFF
>TRBD1|TRBJ1-2|TRBV12-3/TRBV12-4|.
TGTGCCAGCAGTTTACTGGGACAGGGGGCTGGAACGGGCTACACCTTC
CASSLLGQGAGTGYTF
>TRBD1|TRBJ1-6|TRBV5-1|few
TGCGCCAGCAGTTTGGGACAGGGGGTGTCACCCCTCCACTTT
CASSLGQGVSPLHF
>.|TRBJ1-5|TRBV27|.
TGTGCCAGCAGTTTAGAGGGAGCGTTAAGGTCTAGCAATCAGCCCCAGCATTTT
CASSLEGALRSSNQPQHF
>TRBD1|TRBJ2-1|TRBV20-1|few
TGCAGTGCTAGCATCTCGGGACAGGGAAATAATGAGCAGTTCTTC
CSASISGQGNNEQFF
>.|TRBJ1-4|TRBV12-3/TRBV12-4|.
TGTGCCAGCAGTAGTGGGCCATTAAGGGAAAAACTGTTTTTT
CASSSGPLREKLFF
>.|TRBJ2-1|TRBV5-1|.
TGCGCCAGCAGCTTGGGGTATGCGGAGAGGGATGAGCAGTTCTTC
CASSLGYAERDEQFF
>.|TRBJ2-7|TRBV18|.
TGTGCCAGCTCGCGCGGTCTTGAGGGGACCCCTTACTTC
CASSRGLEGTPYF